This T cell receptor beta chain was captured in a study of vaccination and CD4 T cells after COVID-19 (dated by TCRdb to 2021 to 2024). General notes on the study: Convalescent patients had a positive SARS-CoV-2 result on nasal swab PCR, and of these patients, 8 or 9 had mild disease and one had severe disease. In 10 COVID-19 convalescent patients and a handful of infection-naive healthy vaccine recipients, the spike-specific CD4+ TCR repertoire before mRNA vaccination was compared with the repertoire after mRNA vaccination. Each participant got two doses of either the Pfizer-BioNTech BNT162b2 vaccine (n=8) or the Moderna mRNA-1273 vaccine (n=2). For stimulating the cultures, overlapping spike peptide pools were used, derived from SARS-CoV-2 as well as from the common cold coronaviruses HCoV-NL63, HCoV-OC43 and HCoV-229E. Control cultures received a CEFX viral epitope pool as the positive control, an HIV-1 Nef peptide pool as the negative control, or no peptide. Post-vaccine blood samples were obtained a median of approximately 70 days after the second vaccine dose, with a range of roughly 14 to 241 days. Post-COVID blood samples were collected from convalescent patients a median of around 96 days after diagnosis, with a range of about 30 to 161 days. The convalescent cohort comprised six males and four females, including two Hispanic individuals, seven Caucasians, two Asians and one multiracial person.

From the cysteine through the phenylalanine, the CDR3 covers 14 amino acids. Only the CDR3 portion is preserved as DNA: 42 bases, with reading frame beginning at the first base. V is reduced by 0 bases and J by 1 base, leaving a spacing of 7 bases between them. CDR1 and CDR2 are read off the germline V gene as SGHRS and YFSETQ. This specimen's treatment or condition label, interpreted: roughly 10-day PBMC culture with coronavirus spike peptide pools or control peptides (ViraFEST assay). The study used the ViraFEST assay, which expanded antigen-specific T cells with peptide pools and then identified expanded clonotypes by TCR sequencing. The positive SARS-CoV-2 PCR tests of the convalescent patients were dated from March to December 2020, before the Alpha, Beta and Delta variants emerged in the United States. Each well held two million PBMCs cultured with 9 to 10 ug/ml peptide pools in IMDM containing roughly 5% human AB serum and approximately 10 IU/ml IL-2. On days 3 and 7, half of the culture medium was replaced with fresh IL-2-containing medium. Once the cells had been in culture for roughly 10 days, the EasySep CD4+ T cell isolation kit was used to isolate CD4+ T cells by negative selection. PBMCs were separated from whole blood using Ficoll-Paque Plus gradient centrifugation and then either used fresh or cryopreserved at -140C. Culture conditions were generally each tested in triplicate wells.

This clonotype was seen a single time. The antigen it binds to is not known. No quality values exist for individual bases; no much larger clone is one base distant. A single read is weak support. Results and caveats for the whole study, not just this receptor: Of the vaccine-specific clones in convalescent patients, 304 of 307, or nearly all, reacted only to SARS-CoV-2 spike and did not cross-react with common cold coronaviruses. Relatively few convalescent patients were included in the study, and early timepoints after natural infection were not analyzed. The median count of SARS-CoV-2-reactive clonotypes went up from roughly 21 after infection to a few dozen after vaccination, although the change was not significant. Among convalescent patients, a median around 89% of the SARS-CoV-2-reactive clones seen after vaccination appeared only after vaccination, which suggests priming specific to the vaccine.

Libraries were made using PCR. DNA from cultured CD4+ T cells was subjected to TCR sequencing with the Oncomine TCR Beta short-read assay at the Johns Hopkins FTIC core. The QIAamp micro DNA kit was used to extract genomic DNA from the cultured CD4+ T cells. Oncomine TCR Beta libraries made from cultured CD4+ T cells were pooled using unique dual indexes and sequenced on an Illumina iSeq 100. Processing in the source paper ran as follows. Non-productive sequences were filtered out, and CDR3s that did not start with C, did not end with F or W, or were shorter than 7 amino acids were discarded. Antigen-specific clonotypes were identified using the MANAFEST web application through comparison of peptide-stimulated wells with reference and other culture wells. Positive clones required FDR below 0.05, an odds ratio above 5, and productive frequency above 0.1% in at least two of three replicate wells. A clonotype counted as cross-reactive if it showed significant expansion both in the SARS-CoV-2 spike wells and in at least one common cold coronavirus spike condition. Using R version 3.6.1, CDR3 homology was evaluated through Levenshtein distances (stringdist) along with unrooted phylogenetic trees (ape). TCRdb cleaned the public reads at Q25 with fastp, built clones with MiXCR and kept in-frame beta chains. Entries are consolidated by CDR3 protein sequence, retaining the most common genes and DNA. Here the V and J calls rest on TCRdb's processing, not on the authors' analysis. The sample has 26,000 or so distinct CDR3 sequences on record, approximately 40% of them singletons. Around 6.9% of the sample is in the top ten clones.

Material for sequencing was CD4+ T cells from blood, cultured in vitro. This TCR was sampled from a human donor who had recovered from COVID-19. The V gene is TRBV5-1 and the J gene is TRBJ1-1; no D gene is confidently identified. The CDR3 region has the sequence CASSLATANTEAFF. The DNA reads as follows: TGCGCCAGCAGCTTGGCCACAGCGAACACTGAAGCTTTCTTT.